Presented here are 17 T cell receptor beta chains from one specimen sequenced in a study of T cell repertoires in cytomegalovirus infection. TCRdb redid the calling of the reads with MiXCR, one entry per CDR3 protein. This table holds approximately 270,000 distinct CDR3 sequences, less than 25% found once. For these TCRs, the target antigens are not known. The sequenced sample was cultured PBMCs, obtained from culture after CMV antigen stimulation. Receptors were obtained from a human donor in good health (CMV status not recorded). Some clones in this sample may be carry-over from other donors' samples.

This clonotype occurred once. The V call is TRBV19, the J call TRBJ2-5; tentatively, D is TRBD2 (6 bases). This CDR3 is 14 amino acids long. From germline, CDR1 is LNHDA and CDR2 SQIVND (reference sequence). Between the trimmed V and J ends, which lost 3 bases and 0 bases, there was a span of 8 bases. This chain's CDR3 is CASSIGGDQETQYF. DNA for the CDR3: TGTGCCAGTAGTATTGGCGGGGACCAAGAGACCCAGTACTTC.

This clonotype was seen many times. The chain recombines TRBV7-2 with TRBJ2-7; D is possibly TRBD1 (5 bases). This CDR3 is built from 14 residues. Germline loops: CDR1 SGHTA, CDR2 FQGNSA. Trimming shortened V by 4 bases and J by 0 bases, and 10 bases separated the two germline ends. CDR3 sequence: CASSSLDSSYEQYF. DNA for the CDR3: TGTGCCAGCAGCTCCCTTGACAGCTCCTACGAGCAGTACTTC. Supplemented by reference TRBV7-2 and TRBJ2-7, the full variable domain reads GAGVSQSPSNKVTEKGKDVELRCDPISGHTALYWYRQSLGQGLEFLIYFQGNSAPDKSGLPSDRFSAERTGGSVSTLTIQRTQQEDSAVYLCASSSLDSSYEQYFGPGTRLTVT.

There are many counts of this clonotype. V usage is TRBV7-2 and J usage is TRBJ2-3; D may be TRBD2 (5 bases). V was shortened by 1 base and J by 4 bases, with 12 bases between the two germline ends. The CDR3 extends over 15 amino acids. In germline, CDR1 is SGHTA, CDR2 FQGNSA. CDR3 nucleotides: TGTGCCAGCAGCTTAGGGGAACTAGTCCCAGATACGCAGTATTTT. It is translated as CASSLGELVPDTQYF. Combining the CDR3 with reference TRBV7-2 and TRBJ2-3 gives the whole variable domain GAGVSQSPSNKVTEKGKDVELRCDPISGHTALYWYRQSLGQGLEFLIYFQGNSAPDKSGLPSDRFSAERTGGSVSTLTIQRTQQEDSAVYLCASSLGELVPDTQYFGPGTRLTVL.

This sequence joins TRBV6-5 and TRBJ2-5; TRBD2 aligns across 10 bases. V gave up 6 bases and J gave up 5 bases; unmatched junction bases: 9. Germline values: CDR1 MNHEY, CDR2 SVGAGI. The CDR3 length is 15 residues. CDR3 DNA: TGTGCCAGCAGACGCGAGACTAGCGGGTGGGAGACCCAGTACTTC. Its protein is CASRRETSGWETQYF.

In its sample, this clonotype was seen once. The chain uses TRBV11-2 and TRBJ2-2, with D hard to call. With 2 bases removed from V and 3 bases from J, the gap between germline ends came to 7 bases. The CDR3 consists of 14 residues. Per the germline V gene, CDR1 is SGHAT and CDR2 is FQNNGV. The CDR3 here is CASSLLGDTGELFF. Written as DNA, the CDR3 is TGTGCCAGCAGCTTACTAGGTGACACCGGGGAGCTGTTTTTT.

The rearrangement links TRBV7-2 to TRBJ2-5; TRBD2 aligns across 12 bases. This CDR3 comprises 16 residues. CDR1 SGHTA and CDR2 FQGNSA come from the germline V gene. V was pared by 3 bases and J by 4 bases, with 6 bases of the junction left unmatched. CDR3: CASSFALAGGGETQYF. Written as DNA, the CDR3 is TGTGCCAGCAGCTTTGCTCTAGCGGGAGGGGGAGAGACCCAGTACTTC.

This clonotype has ten or more counts. The chain employs TRBV7-8 and TRBJ2-6, with 14 bases matching TRBD2. Germline CDR1 is SGHVS and CDR2 is FQNEAQ. V was pared by 4 bases and J by 3 bases, with 2 bases of the junction left unmatched. This CDR3 is 17 amino acids long. The CDR3 protein is CASSSGLAGGGANVLTF. For the CDR3, the DNA is TGTGCCAGCAGCTCTGGACTAGCGGGAGGTGGGGCCAACGTCCTGACTTTC.

The rearrangement joins TRBV4-2 to TRBJ1-1, with 7 bases matching TRBD1. Germline V gives CDR1 LGHNA, CDR2 YNFKEQ. The CDR3 has 17 amino acids. V was clipped by 1 base and J by 1 base; unmatched bases: 9. The CDR3: CASSQVIQGPKNTEAFF. The CDR3 DNA is TGTGCCAGCAGCCAAGTGATACAGGGGCCTAAGAACACTGAAGCTTTCTTT.

This clonotype was picked up many times. CDR3: CASSPLDIAYEQYF. The CDR3 coding sequence is TGTGCCAGCAGCCCTTTAGACATAGCCTACGAGCAGTACTTC. The genes are TRBV12-3 or TRBV12-4 and TRBJ2-7, with D unresolved. The CDR3 covers 14 residues. The V gene lost 6 bases and the J gene lost 2 bases, with 14 bases spanning the gap.

The chain has TRBV12-3 or TRBV12-4 and TRBJ2-7; 7 bases map to TRBD1. This CDR3 comprises 14 residues. V shed 3 bases, J shed 11 bases, and the junction held 13 bases outside the gene matches. The CDR3 protein is CASSFSASFDREYF. The DNA for the CDR3 is TGTGCCAGCAGTTTTAGCGCCTCCTTCGACAGGGAGTACTTC.

In its sample, this clonotype was seen a few times. V usage is TRBV7-2 and J usage is TRBJ2-1; D not certain. CDR1 is SGHTA and CDR2 is FQGNSA in the germline V gene. This CDR3 is 18 amino acids long. V dropped 5 bases and J dropped 0 bases, with 20 bases sitting between them. The CDR3 reads CASSTLGGPHRSYNEQFF. In DNA form, the CDR3 reads TGTGCCAGCAGCACATTAGGCGGCCCACACCGCTCCTACAATGAGCAGTTCTTC.

This clonotype came up many times. The rearrangement joins TRBV7-6 to TRBJ2-3; 8 positions agree with TRBD2. V shed 6 bases, J shed 6 bases, and the junction held 8 bases outside the gene matches. CDR1 is SGHVS and CDR2 is FNYEAQ in the germline V gene. The CDR3 extends over 14 amino acids. CDR3 sequence (DNA): TGTGCCAGCAGTTTGGCGGGAGGTGGGGATACGCAGTATTTT. Encoded protein: CASSLAGGGDTQYF.

This clonotype was picked up a small number of times. The chain couples TRBV29-1 to TRBJ1-5; 8 bases agree with TRBD1. The CDR3 totals 14 residues. After removal of 4 bases from V and 4 bases from J, the junction contained 6 bases not matched to a gene. Looked up from germline, CDR1 is SQVTM and CDR2 is ANQGSEA. This CDR3 is CSVGSDRGNQPQHF. CDR3 bases: TGCAGCGTTGGATCTGACAGGGGTAATCAGCCCCAGCATTTT.

The rearrangement joins TRBV27 to TRBJ2-3; D is tentatively TRBD1 or TRBD2 (5 bases each). The CDR3 covers 14 residues. V lost 6 bases to trimming and J lost 1 base, with 11 bases between them. Looked up from germline, CDR1 is MNHEY and CDR2 is SMNVEV (reference sequence). The CDR3 nucleotides are TGTGCCAGCAGCCCCCGGGGCCGCACAGATACGCAGTATTTT. Its translation: CASSPRGRTDTQYF.

This clonotype was recorded a few times. This chain joins TRBV4-3 and TRBJ2-7; D ambiguous. The CDR3 has 15 residues. From germline, CDR1 is LGHNA and CDR2 YSLEER. V shed 0 bases and J shed 1 base, with 10 bases lying between them. The CDR3 DNA is TGCGCCAGCAGCCAAGATCAAGGTGTGTCCTACGAGCAGTACTTC. As protein: CASSQDQGVSYEQYF.

The V gene is TRBV5-4, the J gene TRBJ2-1; either TRBD1 or TRBD2 may supply D (5 bases each). V was clipped by 0 bases and J by 8 bases, with 18 bases between them. Germline CDR1 and CDR2: SGHNT and YYREEE (reference sequence). This CDR3 is 16 amino acids long. CDR3 sequence reads: CASSLGGDPPLDEQFF. In DNA form, the CDR3 reads TGTGCCAGCAGCTTGGGTGGGGACCCTCCGCTGGATGAGCAGTTCTTC.

The J gene is TRBJ2-7, the V gene TRBV6-5; possible D gene TRBD2, 6 bases. The V and J ends lost 4 bases and 5 bases respectively, with 12 bases between them. CDR3 size: 13 residues. Germline V gives CDR1 MNHEY, CDR2 SVGAGI. The CDR3 DNA reads as TGTGCCAGCAGTTCGGGGGTACCAGACGAGCAGTACTTC. Its translation is CASSSGVPDEQYF.